This T cell receptor (beta chain) was captured by sequencing in a study of T cell responses to AZD1222 COVID-19 vaccine. Clones were read by immunoSEQ multiplex PCR, and TCRdb kept only the in-frame ones, dropping some. The sample has about 150,000 clones; 86% are singletons. Unmatched junction bases numbered 7, after V lost 7 bases and J lost 3 bases. Germline values: CDR1 SEHNR, CDR2 FQNEAQ (reference sequence). The length of the CDR3 is 15 residues. The chain recombines TRBV7-9 with TRBJ2-7; TRBD2 aligns across 12 bases. The specimen comprised peripheral blood, sampled 28 days after the second AZD1222 dose. This TCR came from an adult who received the AZD1222 COVID-19 vaccine. Here the CDR3 DNA reads TGTGCCAGCATCTCATGGACTAGCGGGAACTACGAGCAGTACTTC. It is translated as CASISWTSGNYEQYF.